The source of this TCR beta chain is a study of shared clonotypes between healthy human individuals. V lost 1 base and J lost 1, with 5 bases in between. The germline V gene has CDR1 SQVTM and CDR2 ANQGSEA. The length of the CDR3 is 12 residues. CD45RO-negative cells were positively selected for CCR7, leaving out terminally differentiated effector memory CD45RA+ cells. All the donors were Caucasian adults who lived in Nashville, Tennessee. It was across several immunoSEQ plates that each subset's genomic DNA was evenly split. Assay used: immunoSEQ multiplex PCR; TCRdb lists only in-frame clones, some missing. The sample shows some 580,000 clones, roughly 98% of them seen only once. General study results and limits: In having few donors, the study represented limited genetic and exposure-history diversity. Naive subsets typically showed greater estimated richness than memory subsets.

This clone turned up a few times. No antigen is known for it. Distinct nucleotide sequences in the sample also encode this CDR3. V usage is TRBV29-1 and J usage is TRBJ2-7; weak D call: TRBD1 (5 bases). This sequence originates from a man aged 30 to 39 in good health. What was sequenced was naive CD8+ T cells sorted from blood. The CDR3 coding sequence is TGCAGCGTTGAAGGACAGTCCTACGAGCAGTACTTC. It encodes CSVEGQSYEQYF.